The text below deals with one TCR beta chain. The record originates from a study of blood T cell repertoires in COVID-19. Study information: Sites in the United States, Italy and Spain provided acute and convalescent COVID-19 samples. The cDNA or gDNA used as material had been derived from T cells, B-cell-depleted T cells, or PBMCs.

The CDR3 sequence is 14 residues long. Germline CDR1 and CDR2: MNHEY and SVGEGT. The V end was cut by 4 bases, the J end by 1 base, with 11 bases between. Authors' data handling: Reference gene primer amplification in the assay estimated nucleated cell counts. Sequenced by immunoSEQ multiplex PCR; TCRdb stores in-frame clones only, minus some. Clone size and V and J calls were adopted from that table, with D and trimming inferred from the DNA. The sample lists roughly 43,000 clones, more than 75% occurring once. The clonotype was recovered from a woman in her seventies in a cohort sampled during active COVID-19. The chain joins TRBV6-2 or TRBV6-3 to TRBJ2-7; possibly TRBD1 for D (6 bases). Sequenced: peripheral blood. DNA for the CDR3: TGTGCCAGCAGTTCGCAGGGGCCTTCCTACGAGCAGTACTTC. Its translation: CASSSQGPSYEQYF.